This T cell receptor beta chain was observed in a study of regulatory T cells in long-lasting Graves disease. Building of the TCR beta libraries involved iRepertoire HTBI primers and Arm-PCR of CDR3 regions. TCRdb reanalysed the multiplex PCR reads using MiXCR and keeps one entry per CDR3 protein. The sample shows some 340,000 distinct CDR3 sequences, approximately 12% of them seen only once. This clonotype has ten or more counts. The antigen remains unidentified. The CDR3 is made up of 13 amino acids. Trimming removed 6 bases at V and 6 bases at J, with 15 bases between. Study outcomes and limitations: Peripheral blood alone, not thyroid tissue, underwent study. Persistent Graves' patients had lower TCR diversity than newly diagnosed ones.

Time point specified: newly diagnosed GD, antithyroid drugs for less than 3 months. PBMC-derived RNA was used for the TCR library. This same sample was also part of a study on T cells in Graves' hyperthyroidism and ophthalmopathy. That paper adds: A 13 V-J signature model discriminated ophthalmopathy versus stable hyperthyroidism.

This sequence joins TRBV12-3 or TRBV12-4 and TRBJ2-7; no clear D. The sequence came from a woman in her late teens or twenties with Graves disease. The sample here was peripheral blood mononuclear cells (PBMCs), taken at new diagnosis, from a patient treated with antithyroid drugs. CDR3 DNA sequence: TGTGCCAGCAGCCCCCATAGGTGGGGCGAGCAGTACTTC. As protein: CASSPHRWGEQYF.